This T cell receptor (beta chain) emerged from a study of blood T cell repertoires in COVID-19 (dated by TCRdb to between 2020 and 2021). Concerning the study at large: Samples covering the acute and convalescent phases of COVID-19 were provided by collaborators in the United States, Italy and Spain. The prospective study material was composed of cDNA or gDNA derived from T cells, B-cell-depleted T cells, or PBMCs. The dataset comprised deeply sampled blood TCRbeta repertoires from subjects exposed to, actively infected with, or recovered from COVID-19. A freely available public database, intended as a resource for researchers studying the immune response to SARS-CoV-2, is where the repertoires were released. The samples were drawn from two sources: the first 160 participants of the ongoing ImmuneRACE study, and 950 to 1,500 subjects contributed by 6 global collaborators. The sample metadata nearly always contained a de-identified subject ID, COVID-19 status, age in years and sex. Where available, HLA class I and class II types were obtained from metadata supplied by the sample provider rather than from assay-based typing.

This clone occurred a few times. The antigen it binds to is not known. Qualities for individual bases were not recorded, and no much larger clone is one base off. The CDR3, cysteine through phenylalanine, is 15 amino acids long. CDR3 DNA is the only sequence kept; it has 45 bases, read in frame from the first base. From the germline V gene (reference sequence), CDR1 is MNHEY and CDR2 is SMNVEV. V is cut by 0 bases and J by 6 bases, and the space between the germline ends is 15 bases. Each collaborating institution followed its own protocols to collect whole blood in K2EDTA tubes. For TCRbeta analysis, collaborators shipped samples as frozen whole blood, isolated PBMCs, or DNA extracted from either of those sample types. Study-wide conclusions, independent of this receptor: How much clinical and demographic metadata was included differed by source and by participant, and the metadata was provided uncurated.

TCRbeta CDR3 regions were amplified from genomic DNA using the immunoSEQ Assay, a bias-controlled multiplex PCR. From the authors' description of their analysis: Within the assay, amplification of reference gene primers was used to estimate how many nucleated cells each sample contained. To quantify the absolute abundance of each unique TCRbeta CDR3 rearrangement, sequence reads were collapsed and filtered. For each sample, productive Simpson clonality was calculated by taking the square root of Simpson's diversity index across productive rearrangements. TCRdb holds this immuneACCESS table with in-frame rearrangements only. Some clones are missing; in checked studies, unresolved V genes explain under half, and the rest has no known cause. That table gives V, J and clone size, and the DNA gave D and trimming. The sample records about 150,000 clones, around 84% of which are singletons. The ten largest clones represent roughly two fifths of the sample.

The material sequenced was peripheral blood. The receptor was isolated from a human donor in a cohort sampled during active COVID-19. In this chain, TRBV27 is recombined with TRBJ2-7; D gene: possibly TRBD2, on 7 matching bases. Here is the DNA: TGTGCCAGCAGTTTATCGAGCCAGGGAGGGGGCGAGCAGTACTTC. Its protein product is CASSLSSQGGGEQYF.